This is a list of T cell receptor beta chains from one sample in a study of blood T cells in healthy people across ages. Via MiXCR, TCRdb re-called the 5' RACE reads, giving one row per CDR3 protein. The table has 1.5 million to 2 million distinct CDR3 sequences, 28% seen once. The source material was blood. The receptors derive from a woman in her thirties in good health. Both conserved end residues are part of each CDR3. A D gene is named only where the DNA matches it firmly. Some rows mark clone size as missing; the rest say once, few, many or name a class of expanded clone.

>TRBV9|TRBJ2-1|few|TRBD2
CASSALLTSGFTNEQFF
TGTGCCAGCAGCGCATTACTGACTAGCGGATTTACCAATGAGCAGTTCTTC
>TRBV14|TRBJ1-5|-|-
CASSQAHREAQHF
TGTGCCAGCAGCCAAGCCCACCGTGAGGCCCAGCATTTT
>TRBV4-1|TRBJ1-4|-|TRBD1
CASSQRQGSEKLFF
TGCGCCAGCAGCCAACGACAGGGATCTGAAAAACTGTTTTTT
>TRBV3-1|TRBJ2-3|-|-
CASSQGRAGTQYF
TGTGCCAGCAGTCAAGGTAGAGCGGGTACGCAGTATTTT
>TRBV7-2|TRBJ2-4|-|-
CASAGQPLAKNIQYF
TGTGCCAGCGCCGGACAACCCCTAGCCAAAAACATTCAGTACTTC
>TRBV4-2|TRBJ2-3|-|-
CASSQERAWADTQYF
TGTGCCAGCAGCCAAGAGAGGGCGTGGGCAGATACGCAGTATTTT
>TRBV5-1|TRBJ2-2|few|-
CASSLAANTGELFF
TGCGCCAGCAGCTTGGCGGCGAACACCGGGGAGCTGTTTTTT
>TRBV27|TRBJ2-7|-|TRBD1
CASRVTPGQVYEQYF
TGTGCCAGCAGGGTTACCCCGGGACAGGTCTACGAGCAGTACTTC
>TRBV12-5|TRBJ1-2|-|-
CASGPDEISNYGYTF
TGTGCTAGTGGTCCGGACGAAATCTCCAACTATGGCTACACCTTC
>TRBV28|TRBJ2-7|many|TRBD1
CASRSRDRGGYEQYF
TGTGCCAGCAGGTCCCGGGACAGGGGGGGATACGAGCAGTACTTC
>TRBV5-1|TRBJ2-5|many|-
CASSLQGKETQYF
TGCGCCAGCAGCCTGCAAGGGAAAGAGACCCAGTACTTC
>TRBV5-1|TRBJ2-3|-|TRBD1
CASSLIGGDTDTQYF
TGCGCCAGCAGCTTAATAGGGGGCGACACAGATACGCAGTATTTT
>TRBV7-2|TRBJ2-7|-|-
CASSPRGPTSYGQYF
TGTGCCAGCAGTCCCCGGGGCCCGACCTCCTACGGGCAGTACTTC
>TRBV20-1|TRBJ2-1|many|-
CSAQTGATYNEQFF
TGCAGTGCTCAGACAGGAGCCACCTACAATGAGCAGTTCTTC
>TRBV5-1|TRBJ2-5|few|TRBD2
CASSPLLAGGIANEQYF
TGCGCCAGCAGCCCCTTACTAGCGGGGGGAATTGCCAATGAGCAGTACTTC
>TRBV12-5|TRBJ1-6|once|-
CASGPGEGNSPLHF
TGTGCTAGTGGTCCCGGAGAGGGGAATTCACCCCTCCACTTT
>TRBV5-6|TRBJ1-2|-|-
CASSLAGEGGYTF
TGTGCCAGCAGCTTGGCGGGGGAAGGTGGCTACACCTTC
>TRBV3-1|TRBJ2-1|-|TRBD1
CASSQSSPGTGTEQFF
TGTGCCAGCAGCCAATCAAGTCCCGGGACAGGGACTGAGCAGTTCTTC
>TRBV6-5|TRBJ2-3|few|-
CASSYYPSLGGSTDTQYF
TGTGCCAGCAGTTACTACCCCTCCCTCGGAGGTAGCACAGATACGCAGTATTTT
>TRBV7-3|TRBJ2-3|-|-
CASSLAAVSDTQYF
TGTGCCAGCAGCTTAGCGGCAGTCTCAGATACGCAGTATTTT
>TRBV5-1|TRBJ2-1|few|TRBD1
CASSLTGGPDNEQFF
TGCGCCAGCAGCCTCACAGGGGGGCCGGACAATGAGCAGTTCTTC
>TRBV29-1|TRBJ1-1|few|-
CSVEMSPDTEAFF
TGCAGCGTTGAAATGAGCCCAGACACTGAAGCTTTCTTT
>TRBV24-1|TRBJ2-1|-|TRBD1
CATSDFQVRQGAYNEQFF
TGTGCCACCAGTGATTTTCAAGTTCGGCAGGGGGCTTACAATGAGCAGTTCTTC
>TRBV7-2|TRBJ2-4|few|-
CASSQAGALAQYF
TGTGCCAGCAGCCAGGCGGGGGCCCTCGCGCAGTACTTC
>TRBV12-5|TRBJ2-3|-|-
CASGFQRTDTQYF
TGTGCTAGTGGTTTTCAAAGGACAGATACGCAGTATTTT
>TRBV5-1|TRBJ2-5|many|-
CASSLGGPMQETQYF
TGCGCCAGCAGCTTGGGGGGGCCGATGCAAGAGACCCAGTACTTC
>TRBV9|TRBJ2-1|-|TRBD2
CASSGRAGGNNEQFF
TGTGCCAGCAGCGGACGAGCGGGGGGAAACAATGAGCAGTTCTTC
>TRBV5-1|TRBJ2-1|many|TRBD2
CASSLQVGLPLGNEQFF
TGCGCCAGCAGCTTGCAGGTGGGACTACCCTTGGGAAATGAGCAGTTCTTC
>TRBV7-8|TRBJ2-5|-|-
CASSLEMPSRGWRETQYF
TGTGCCAGCAGCTTAGAAATGCCCAGCCGGGGGTGGAGAGAGACCCAGTACTTC
>TRBV5-1|TRBJ2-7|-|-
CASSLGSALGEQYF
TGCGCCAGCAGCTTGGGATCGGCTCTTGGCGAGCAGTACTTC
>TRBV7-2|TRBJ1-1|-|-
CASSLAGHQVNTEAFF
TGTGCCAGCAGCTTAGCTGGACATCAGGTGAACACTGAAGCTTTCTTT
>TRBV3-1|TRBJ2-5|-|TRBD2
CASSLQTSGETQYF
TGTGCCAGCAGCCTTCAGACTAGCGGAGAGACCCAGTACTTC
>TRBV30|TRBJ2-3|-|TRBD2
CAWSLAGASSTDTQYF
TGTGCCTGGAGTCTAGCGGGAGCTTCTAGCACAGATACGCAGTATTTT
>TRBV9|TRBJ2-3|-|-
CASSTSSGRGTDTQYF
TGTGCCAGCAGCACTTCTAGCGGAAGGGGGACAGATACGCAGTATTTT
>TRBV7-2|TRBJ2-5|many|-
CASSLVYQGGKTQYF
TGTGCCAGCAGCTTAGTGTATCAGGGAGGAAAGACCCAGTACTTC
>TRBV20-1|TRBJ2-1|many|-
CSAEGGEQFF
TGCAGTGCGGAGGGAGGTGAGCAGTTCTTC
>TRBV29-1|TRBJ1-5|few|-
CSVAHGTHQPQHF
TGCAGCGTGGCGCACGGGACCCATCAGCCCCAGCATTTT
>TRBV20-1|TRBJ2-7|many|TRBD2
CSASGGGGGPYEQYF
TGCAGTGCTTCCGGGGGTGGCGGGGGGCCCTACGAGCAGTACTTC
>TRBV7-2|TRBJ2-1|few|TRBD2
CAGSLPSGGRNEQFF
TGTGCCGGGTCACTCCCTAGCGGGGGGAGGAATGAGCAGTTCTTC
>TRBV3-1|TRBJ2-7|many|-
CASSPLTYEQYF
TGTGCCAGCAGCCCTCTCACCTACGAGCAGTACTTC
>TRBV7-6|TRBJ2-5|few|-
CASSPSMRGETQYF
TGTGCCAGCAGCCCATCAATGCGGGGAGAGACCCAGTACTTC